A selection of T cell receptor beta chains follows, all from one sample in a study of shared clonotypes between healthy human individuals. Assay: immunoSEQ multiplex PCR; the TCRdb copy retains only in-frame clones and omits some. Seen here are about 1.5 million clones, approximately 98% observed once, and the top ten hold about 0.45%. Sequenced: naive CD4+ T cells sorted from blood. Receptors were obtained from a man aged 25-45 years in good health. The CDR3 runs from the conserved cysteine through the conserved F or W. The D gene is left open where the match is weak. For some rows the clone size is stated as once, few or many, or as a class when expanded; others skip it.

D gene: -; J gene: TRBJ2-7; clone size: -; V gene: TRBV28; CDR3 protein: CAVVGSRPGYEQYF; CDR3 DNA: TGTGCCGTCGTGGGCAGCCGACCGGGCTACGAGCAGTACTTC
D gene: -; J gene: TRBJ1-5; clone size: -; V gene: TRBV19; CDR3 protein: CASSIDDGKQPQHF; CDR3 DNA: TGTGCCAGTAGTATAGACGACGGTAAACAGCCCCAGCATTTT
D gene: TRBD1; J gene: TRBJ2-7; clone size: -; V gene: TRBV28; CDR3 protein: CASSRQGAGYEQYF; CDR3 DNA: TGTGCCAGCAGCCGACAGGGGGCAGGGTACGAGCAGTACTTC
D gene: TRBD2; J gene: TRBJ2-7; clone size: -; V gene: TRBV30; CDR3 protein: CAWSLAGGFSYEQYF; CDR3 DNA: TGTGCCTGGAGTCTAGCGGGAGGATTCTCCTACGAGCAGTACTTC
D gene: -; J gene: TRBJ1-2; clone size: -; V gene: TRBV6-1; CDR3 protein: CASRTQHGGYTF; CDR3 DNA: TGTGCCAGCAGGACACAGCATGGGGGCTACACCTTC
D gene: -; J gene: TRBJ2-4; clone size: -; V gene: TRBV28; CDR3 protein: CASSTSDKNIQYF; CDR3 DNA: -
D gene: TRBD1; J gene: TRBJ1-5; clone size: few; V gene: TRBV6-1; CDR3 protein: CASSVGTGNQPQHF; CDR3 DNA: TGTGCCAGCAGTGTAGGGACAGGGAATCAGCCCCAGCATTTT
D gene: TRBD1; J gene: TRBJ2-7; clone size: -; V gene: TRBV19; CDR3 protein: CASPRPGQGYEQYF; CDR3 DNA: TGTGCCAGTCCTCGACCGGGACAGGGCTACGAGCAGTACTTC
D gene: TRBD2; J gene: TRBJ2-7; clone size: -; V gene: TRBV6-5; CDR3 protein: CASSLLGREGYEQYF; CDR3 DNA: TGTGCCAGCAGTCTCCTTGGCCGGGAGGGGTACGAGCAGTACTTC
D gene: TRBD2; J gene: TRBJ2-7; clone size: -; V gene: TRBV6-1; CDR3 protein: CASSEVMGGRYEQYF; CDR3 DNA: TGTGCCAGCAGTGAAGTTATGGGCGGGAGGTACGAGCAGTACTTC
D gene: -; J gene: TRBJ2-5; clone size: -; V gene: TRBV6-1; CDR3 protein: CASSEAIAWPGETQYF; CDR3 DNA: TGTGCCAGCAGTGAAGCGATAGCCTGGCCCGGAGAGACCCAGTACTTC
D gene: TRBD2; J gene: TRBJ2-5; clone size: -; V gene: TRBV7-8; CDR3 protein: CASSLDNLAGPFQETQYF; CDR3 DNA: TGTGCCAGCAGCCTAGACAACTTAGCGGGACCCTTCCAAGAGACCCAGTACTTC
D gene: -; J gene: TRBJ2-7; clone size: -; V gene: TRBV10-1; CDR3 protein: CASSGGGQVNEQYF; CDR3 DNA: TGCGCCAGCAGTGGCGGGGGCCAAGTTAACGAGCAGTACTTC
D gene: -; J gene: TRBJ2-7; clone size: -; V gene: TRBV19; CDR3 protein: CASSRARSYEQYF; CDR3 DNA: TGTGCCAGTAGCCGGGCTAGGTCCTACGAGCAGTACTTC
D gene: -; J gene: TRBJ2-7; clone size: -; V gene: TRBV7-2; CDR3 protein: CASSHSQAGSYEQYF; CDR3 DNA: TGTGCCAGCAGCCACTCCCAGGCGGGCTCCTACGAGCAGTACTTC
D gene: TRBD2; J gene: TRBJ2-1; clone size: -; V gene: TRBV7-2; CDR3 protein: CASSLRHRLAGGSYNEQFF; CDR3 DNA: TGTGCCAGCAGCTTACGCCATAGACTAGCGGGAGGGAGTTACAATGAGCAGTTCTTC
D gene: TRBD1; J gene: TRBJ2-7; clone size: -; V gene: TRBV18; CDR3 protein: CASSPLGQGANTYEQYF; CDR3 DNA: TGTGCCAGCTCACCACTCGGACAGGGGGCCAATACCTACGAGCAGTACTTC
D gene: TRBD2; J gene: TRBJ2-1; clone size: -; V gene: TRBV27; CDR3 protein: CASRESGLANSEQFF; CDR3 DNA: TGTGCCAGCCGGGAGTCGGGACTAGCGAACAGTGAGCAGTTCTTC
D gene: -; J gene: TRBJ2-3; clone size: -; V gene: TRBV9; CDR3 protein: CASSVEGSTDTQYF; CDR3 DNA: TGTGCCAGCAGCGTAGAAGGTAGCACAGATACGCAGTATTTT
D gene: -; J gene: TRBJ2-7; clone size: -; V gene: TRBV9; CDR3 protein: CASSRGGVPYEQYF; CDR3 DNA: TGTGCCAGCAGCCGAGGGGGGGTCCCCTACGAGCAGTACTTC
D gene: TRBD1; J gene: TRBJ2-5; clone size: -; V gene: TRBV5-4; CDR3 protein: CASRSTSGTGLETQYF; CDR3 DNA: TGTGCCAGCAGGTCTACTTCCGGGACAGGGTTGGAGACCCAGTACTTC
D gene: -; J gene: TRBJ1-1; clone size: -; V gene: TRBV7-9; CDR3 protein: CASSHKGGGTEAFF; CDR3 DNA: TGTGCCAGCAGCCACAAAGGGGGAGGGACTGAAGCTTTCTTT
D gene: -; J gene: TRBJ1-2; clone size: -; V gene: TRBV27; CDR3 protein: CASSLSGSGNGYTF; CDR3 DNA: TGTGCCAGCAGTTTATCGGGGTCAGGCAATGGCTACACCTTC
D gene: TRBD2; J gene: TRBJ2-7; clone size: once; V gene: TRBV2; CDR3 protein: CASSVIAGADEQYF; CDR3 DNA: TGTGCCAGCAGTGTTATAGCGGGAGCCGACGAGCAGTACTTC
D gene: -; J gene: TRBJ1-2; clone size: -; V gene: TRBV19; CDR3 protein: CASSIASRSHSAPYYGYTF; CDR3 DNA: TGTGCCAGTAGTATAGCGTCTCGATCTCACAGCGCTCCTTACTATGGCTACACCTTC
D gene: TRBD2; J gene: TRBJ2-5; clone size: -; V gene: TRBV5-1; CDR3 protein: CASSLAWVEGTTKRKETQYF; CDR3 DNA: TGCGCCAGCAGCTTGGCATGGGTAGAGGGGACTACCAAGCGGAAAGAGACCCAGTACTTC
D gene: TRBD1; J gene: TRBJ2-5; clone size: -; V gene: TRBV27; CDR3 protein: CASSPIRQGQTQYF; CDR3 DNA: TGTGCCAGCAGTCCCATCCGACAGGGACAGACCCAGTACTTC
D gene: -; J gene: TRBJ1-5; clone size: -; V gene: TRBV19; CDR3 protein: CASSEGMGNQPQHF; CDR3 DNA: TGTGCCAGTAGCGAGGGGATGGGCAATCAGCCCCAGCATTTT
D gene: -; J gene: TRBJ2-2; clone size: -; V gene: TRBV20-1; CDR3 protein: CSARTAGELFF; CDR3 DNA: TGCAGTGCTCGGACAGCGGGGGAGCTGTTTTTT
D gene: TRBD2; J gene: TRBJ2-3; clone size: -; V gene: TRBV5-1; CDR3 protein: CASRTSGSTDTQYF; CDR3 DNA: TGCGCCAGCAGGACTAGCGGTAGCACAGATACGCAGTATTTT
D gene: -; J gene: TRBJ2-1; clone size: -; V gene: TRBV29-1; CDR3 protein: CSVDKGSSVEQFF; CDR3 DNA: TGCAGCGTTGATAAGGGGTCGTCCGTTGAGCAGTTCTTC
D gene: TRBD2; J gene: TRBJ2-1; clone size: once; V gene: TRBV7-8; CDR3 protein: CASQRAGGTYNEQFF; CDR3 DNA: TGTGCCAGCCAGAGGGCGGGAGGGACTTACAATGAGCAGTTCTTC
D gene: -; J gene: TRBJ1-3; clone size: -; V gene: TRBV9; CDR3 protein: CASSARDSGNTIYF; CDR3 DNA: TGTGCCAGCAGCGCCCGGGACTCTGGAAACACCATATATTTT
D gene: TRBD1; J gene: TRBJ2-5; clone size: -; V gene: TRBV10-3; CDR3 protein: CAISGRDRNYQETQYF; CDR3 DNA: TGTGCCATCAGTGGGCGGGACAGGAACTACCAAGAGACCCAGTACTTC
D gene: TRBD1; J gene: TRBJ1-4; clone size: -; V gene: TRBV6-5; CDR3 protein: CASKPRTGANEKLFF; CDR3 DNA: TGTGCCAGCAAGCCCCGGACAGGAGCTAATGAAAAACTGTTTTTT
D gene: -; J gene: TRBJ2-7; clone size: -; V gene: TRBV11-2; CDR3 protein: CASSLLAGLVGDEQYF; CDR3 DNA: TGTGCCAGCAGCTTACTGGCCGGTCTAGTCGGCGACGAGCAGTACTTC
D gene: TRBD2; J gene: TRBJ2-1; clone size: -; V gene: TRBV15; CDR3 protein: CATSRDWGRTSEYNEQFF; CDR3 DNA: TGTGCCACCAGCAGAGATTGGGGGAGAACTAGCGAGTACAATGAGCAGTTCTTC
D gene: -; J gene: TRBJ2-1; clone size: -; V gene: TRBV18; CDR3 protein: CASSPKPGEQFF; CDR3 DNA: TGTGCCAGCTCACCCAAACCAGGTGAGCAGTTCTTC
D gene: TRBD2; J gene: TRBJ2-1; clone size: -; V gene: TRBV18; CDR3 protein: CASSPTSGTYNEQFF; CDR3 DNA: TGTGCCAGCTCACCAACTAGCGGGACTTACAATGAGCAGTTCTTC
D gene: TRBD2; J gene: TRBJ2-5; clone size: -; V gene: TRBV10-3; CDR3 protein: CATRGTSQETQYF; CDR3 DNA: TGTGCCACCCGGGGGACTAGCCAAGAGACCCAGTACTTC
D gene: -; J gene: TRBJ1-2; clone size: -; V gene: TRBV11-2; CDR3 protein: CASSLKDVNPYGYTF; CDR3 DNA: TGTGCCAGCAGCTTAAAGGACGTAAATCCCTATGGCTACACCTTC
D gene: -; J gene: TRBJ2-5; clone size: -; V gene: TRBV25-1; CDR3 protein: CASSQTGEPQETQYF; CDR3 DNA: TGTGCCAGCAGTCAGACGGGAGAGCCCCAAGAGACCCAGTACTTC
D gene: TRBD2; J gene: TRBJ2-3; clone size: -; V gene: TRBV11-2; CDR3 protein: CASSFGSGNTDTQYF; CDR3 DNA: TGTGCCAGCAGCTTTGGTAGCGGGAACACAGATACGCAGTATTTT
D gene: -; J gene: TRBJ1-1; clone size: -; V gene: TRBV7-9; CDR3 protein: CASSRNGNTEAFF; CDR3 DNA: TGTGCCAGCAGCCGAAACGGGAACACTGAAGCTTTCTTT
D gene: -; J gene: TRBJ1-5; clone size: -; V gene: TRBV6-8; CDR3 protein: CASRFEAGSPNQPQHF; CDR3 DNA: TGTGCCAGCAGATTTGAAGCGGGCAGCCCTAATCAGCCCCAGCATTTT
D gene: -; J gene: TRBJ1-2; clone size: once; V gene: TRBV29-1; CDR3 protein: CSVDSQEHRGGYTF; CDR3 DNA: TGCAGCGTTGATTCTCAGGAGCACCGCGGTGGCTACACCTTC
D gene: -; J gene: TRBJ2-7; clone size: -; V gene: TRBV9; CDR3 protein: CASSVATGNYEQYF; CDR3 DNA: TGTGCCAGCAGCGTAGCTACAGGAAACTACGAGCAGTACTTC
D gene: TRBD2; J gene: TRBJ2-1; clone size: -; V gene: TRBV29-1; CDR3 protein: CSVVLSGRDGEQFF; CDR3 DNA: TGCAGCGTTGTATTAAGCGGGAGGGATGGTGAGCAGTTCTTC
D gene: -; J gene: TRBJ2-3; clone size: -; V gene: TRBV13; CDR3 protein: CASSRGDTQYF; CDR3 DNA: TGTGCCAGCAGCCGGGGGGATACGCAGTATTTT
D gene: -; J gene: TRBJ2-5; clone size: -; V gene: TRBV7-2; CDR3 protein: CASSLEHRTTQETQYF; CDR3 DNA: TGTGCCAGCAGCTTAGAGCACAGGACGACCCAAGAGACCCAGTACTTC
D gene: -; J gene: TRBJ2-7; clone size: -; V gene: TRBV6-6; CDR3 protein: CASSATTGSYEQYF; CDR3 DNA: TGTGCCAGCAGTGCGACTACAGGGTCTTACGAGCAGTACTTC
D gene: -; J gene: TRBJ2-7; clone size: -; V gene: TRBV4-3; CDR3 protein: CASSQDLHPSYEQYF; CDR3 DNA: TGCGCCAGCAGCCAAGATCTACACCCTTCCTACGAGCAGTACTTC
D gene: -; J gene: TRBJ2-1; clone size: -; V gene: TRBV18; CDR3 protein: CASSPPGATIGFF; CDR3 DNA: TGTGCCAGCTCACCCCCCGGGGCTACAATCGGGTTCTTC
D gene: TRBD1; J gene: TRBJ1-5; clone size: -; V gene: TRBV9; CDR3 protein: CASSVGGGLGQPQHF; CDR3 DNA: TGTGCCAGCAGCGTAGGAGGGGGCTTAGGCCAGCCCCAGCATTTT
D gene: -; J gene: TRBJ2-7; clone size: -; V gene: TRBV7-2; CDR3 protein: CASSLAYSKGEQYF; CDR3 DNA: TGTGCCAGCAGCTTAGCGTACTCAAAGGGGGAGCAGTACTTC
D gene: -; J gene: TRBJ2-6; clone size: -; V gene: TRBV6-4; CDR3 protein: CASRPEEGANVLTF; CDR3 DNA: TGTGCCAGCAGACCAGAGGAGGGGGCCAACGTCCTGACTTTC
D gene: TRBD2; J gene: TRBJ2-7; clone size: -; V gene: TRBV25-1; CDR3 protein: CASSETSGSYEQYF; CDR3 DNA: TGTGCCAGCAGTGAAACTAGCGGGAGTTACGAGCAGTACTTC
D gene: TRBD1; J gene: TRBJ2-3; clone size: -; V gene: TRBV6-1; CDR3 protein: CASSETGVTDTQYF; CDR3 DNA: TGTGCCAGCAGTGAGACAGGGGTAACAGATACGCAGTATTTT
D gene: TRBD1; J gene: TRBJ2-5; clone size: -; V gene: TRBV29-1; CDR3 protein: CSLGGRDRGRQETQYF; CDR3 DNA: TGCAGCCTTGGGGGAAGGGACAGGGGCCGGCAAGAGACCCAGTACTTC